The next 15 T cell receptor beta chains were all read from a single sample in a study of blood T cell repertoires in COVID-19. The repertoire was sequenced with immunoSEQ multiplex PCR; TCRdb's copy has only in-frame clones and lacks some. The table includes some 130,000 clones, approximately 77% detected once. The material sequenced was peripheral blood. These receptors originate from a man older than 75 with acute or convalescent COVID-19.

The genes are TRBV19 and TRBJ2-7, with no clear D. Trimming took off 4 bases at V and 6 bases at J, with 13 bases between the two ends. CDR3 length equals 13 residues. Germline loops: CDR1 LNHDA, CDR2 SQIVND (reference sequence). CDR3 in amino acids: CASSTPDIPEQYF. CDR3 DNA sequence: TGTGCCAGTAGTACCCCCGACATTCCCGAGCAGTACTTC.

This sequence joins TRBV10-3 and TRBJ2-7; no clear D. This CDR3 is 13 amino acids long. V was cut by 7 bases and J by 6 bases, with 16 bases left in between. The germline gives CDR1 ENHRY, CDR2 SYGVKD. CDR3 in amino acids: CAINDGSAVEQYF. The DNA for the CDR3 is TGTGCCATCAATGACGGTTCGGCGGTCGAGCAGTACTTC.

This clone was found a few times. In nucleotides, the CDR3 is TGCAGCGTTGTTCAGGCTACGGGGGGCACAGATACGCAGTATTTT. Residues: CSVVQATGGTDTQYF. V usage is TRBV29-1 and J usage is TRBJ2-3; TRBD2 is a possible D gene (6 bases). The CDR3 has 15 amino acids. CDR1 SQVTM and CDR2 ANQGSEA come from the germline V gene. V lost 4 bases and J lost 1, with 15 bases in between.

The chain uses TRBV11-3 and TRBJ1-6, with 7 bases matching TRBD1. CDR3 length: 13 residues. Germline CDR1 reads SGHNT; CDR2 reads YENEEA. V was clipped by 5 bases and J by 6 bases; unmatched bases: 1. This CDR3 reads CASSDRANSPLHF. The CDR3 nucleotides read TGTGCCAGCAGCGACAGGGCTAATTCACCCCTCCACTTT.

The chain recombines TRBV2 with TRBJ2-7, with 8 bases aligning to TRBD1. V lost 3 bases to trimming and J lost 6 bases; unmatched junction nucleotides: 7. From germline, CDR1 is SNHLY and CDR2 FYNNEI. The CDR3 is made up of 14 amino acids. The DNA for the CDR3 is TGTGCCAGCAGTGATCAGGACAGGGTCGGCGAGCAGTACTTC. Translated, it gives CASSDQDRVGEQYF.

This sequence joins TRBV3-1 (or the pseudogene TRBV3-2) and TRBJ1-4, with TRBD1 matching 7 bases. This CDR3 is 16 amino acids long. Germline CDR1 reads LGHDT; CDR2 reads YNNKEL (reference sequence). The V and J ends lost 3 bases and 3 bases, in that order; junction bases with no gene match: 7. For the CDR3, the DNA is TGTGCCAGCAGCCACGGGACAGCAATGGCTAATGAAAAACTGTTTTTT. The encoded protein is CASSHGTAMANEKLFF.

The genes are TRBV13 and TRBJ1-6; perhaps TRBD1 as D (5 bases). The V gene's germline CDR1 is PRHDT and CDR2 FYEKMQ (reference sequence). V was shortened by 0 bases and J by 4 bases, with 10 bases between the two germline ends. This CDR3 comprises 16 residues. CDR3 in amino acids: CASSLGQEKYNSPLHF. For the CDR3, the DNA is TGTGCCAGCAGCTTAGGACAGGAAAAATATAATTCACCCCTCCACTTT.

This chain connects TRBV9 to TRBJ2-7, with D possibly TRBD2 on 7 matching bases. Germline V gene data show CDR1 as SGDLS and CDR2 as YYNGEE. The V end lost 4 bases, the J end lost 2 bases, and 13 bases lay between the germline ends. This CDR3 is 14 amino acids long. For the CDR3, the DNA is TGTGCCAGCAGCAGGGGGGGGTCCCCCTACGAGCAGTACTTC. Protein product: CASSRGGSPYEQYF.

The J gene is TRBJ1-2, the V gene TRBV30; 9 nucleotides align to TRBD1. The J segment lost 3 bases and the V segment lost 4 bases, leaving 12 bases of the junction unmatched. The CDR3 has 16 residues. Germline V gene lookup returns CDR1 GTSNPN and CDR2 SVGIG (reference sequence). CDR3 sequence: CAWNRDRAMGDYGYTF. The CDR3 DNA follows: TGTGCCTGGAACCGGGACAGGGCGATGGGCGACTATGGCTACACCTTC.

CDR3 DNA: TGTGCCAGCAGCTTGGGTTGGGGGGACCAAGAGACCCAGTACTTC. It encodes CASSLGWGDQETQYF. This chain uses TRBV7-9 with TRBJ2-5, with D tentatively TRBD2 (6 bases). Per germline, CDR1 SEHNR and CDR2 FQNEAQ (reference sequence). CDR3 length: 15 amino acids. Trimming cost V 3 bases and J 0 bases, with 11 bases left between them. The complete variable domain, with remaining parts taken from reference TRBV7-9 and TRBJ2-5, reads DTGVSQNPRHKITKRGQNVTFRCDPISEHNRLYWYRQTLGQGPEFLTYFQNEAQLEKSRLLSDRFSAERPKGSFSTLEIQRTEQGDSAMYLCASSLGWGDQETQYFGPGTRLLVL.

The gene calls are TRBV19 and TRBJ1-6; possible D gene TRBD1, 6 bases. CDR1 and CDR2 from the germline V gene are LNHDA and SQIVND (reference sequence). This CDR3 comprises 14 residues. The V and J ends lost 7 bases and 4 bases respectively, with 11 bases between them. CDR3 amino acids: CASTSQGYNSPLHF. The DNA of the CDR3 is TGTGCCAGTACCTCGCAGGGGTATAATTCACCCCTCCACTTT. The full variable domain, its missing parts supplied by reference TRBV19 and TRBJ1-6, is DGGITQSPKYLFRKEGQNVTLSCEQNLNHDAMYWYRQDPGQGLRLIYYSQIVNDFQKGDIAEGYSVSREKKESFPLTVTSAQKNPTAFYLCASTSQGYNSPLHFGNGTRLTVT.

The chain links TRBV19 to TRBJ1-5; D may be TRBD1 (5 bases). CDR1 LNHDA and CDR2 SQIVND come from the germline V gene (reference sequence). CDR3 length: 16 amino acids. V was trimmed by 4 bases and J by 4 bases, leaving 17 bases between them. The CDR3 reads CASSNLLGGDNQPQHF. CDR3 nucleotides: TGTGCCAGTAGTAACCTCCTGGGGGGGGATAATCAGCCCCAGCATTTT.

This chain connects TRBV9 to TRBJ2-3, with 8 bases matching TRBD2. This CDR3 region has 16 residues. Germline trimming cut 0 bases from V and 0 bases from J; bases unmatched to any gene: 3. Germline-derived CDR1 and CDR2 are SGDLS and YYNGEE. CDR3 region: CASSVAGGHSTDTQYF. Here the CDR3 DNA reads TGTGCCAGCAGCGTAGCGGGGGGGCATAGCACAGATACGCAGTATTTT.

This clone has only a few counts. The rearrangement links TRBV6-5 to TRBJ1-6; D call uncertain. Germline CDR1 MNHEY, CDR2 SVGAGI. The CDR3 loop spans 15 amino acids. V lost 3 bases, J lost 0 bases, and 6 bases lay in between. CDR3 amino acids: CASSYSVSYNSPLHF. CDR3 sequence (DNA): TGTGCCAGCAGTTATTCGGTCTCCTATAATTCACCCCTCCACTTT.

The V gene is TRBV2, the J gene TRBJ2-7, with a tentative D call TRBD1 (5 bases). Trimming stripped 4 bases from V and 5 bases from J, with 9 bases between. Germline lookup yields CDR1 SNHLY and CDR2 FYNNEI. The CDR3 sequence is 12 residues long. The CDR3 is CASSGDSHEQYF. The CDR3 DNA follows: TGTGCCAGCAGTGGAGACAGTCACGAGCAGTACTTC.